The rows below give T cell receptor beta chains drawn from one sample of a study of cytomegalovirus exposure and HLA in healthy donors. Repertoires were generated with immunoSEQ multiplex PCR, while TCRdb's copy carries only in-frame clones and drops some. This listing includes 60,000 to 70,000 clones. Sequencing was done on a sample of PBMCs. The origin of the receptors is a man between 25 and 39 years old in good health and CMV-seropositive. Both conserved end residues are trimmed from each CDR3. D genes are given only for firm matches.

>TRBJ2-3|TRBV29-1|10|.
SVEGTAGTQY
>TRBJ2-5|TRBV4-1|16|TRBD2
ASSQVGLGLAGAETQY
>TRBJ2-1|TRBV4-1|14|.
ASSQDRLVSFDEQF
>TRBJ1-1|TRBV4-1|13|.
ASSRRGDGDAEAF
>TRBJ1-4|TRBV10-3|13|TRBD1
AISDAQGADEKLF
>TRBJ1-4|TRBV7-9|13|.
ASSQLGSSDEKLF
>TRBJ2-2|TRBV27|15|TRBD1
ASSSPQTGTNTGELF
>TRBJ2-1|TRBV5-1|11|.
ASSNPGDNEQF
>TRBJ2-7|TRBV30|11|.
AWSVPGIYEQY
>TRBJ2-5|TRBV5-1|13|TRBD2
ASSLGAGGPETQY
>TRBJ1-5|TRBV6-5|10|.
ATWTSNQPQH
>TRBJ2-2|TRBV6-5|12|TRBD1
ASSGTGDTGELF
>TRBJ2-6|TRBV5-1|16|TRBD1
ASSTGTGALYGANVLT
>TRBJ1-5|TRBV10-3|12|TRBD1
AISSTGGNQPQH
>TRBJ1-1|TRBV19|14|.
ASRVSKGMAGAEAF
>TRBJ1-4|TRBV30|13|TRBD1
AWSVQGTLGEKLF
>TRBJ2-5|TRBV7-9|13|.
ASSLPGTPQETQY
>TRBJ1-1|TRBV7-9|12|.
ASSLSGVVTEAF
>TRBJ1-2|TRBV5-1|11|TRBD1
ASSATGIDGYT
>TRBJ1-4|TRBV6-4|13|TRBD1
ASSDDSRGYEKLF
>TRBJ2-1|TRBV14|14|.
ASSQETGTRSDEQF
>TRBJ2-7|TRBV14|17|TRBD2
ASSRLMTSGSKGSYEQY
>TRBJ1-2|TRBV5-1|12|.
ASSPRQEESGYT
>TRBJ1-5|TRBV30|11|.
ACQQAFNQPQH
>TRBJ2-7|TRBV19|12|TRBD2
ASSISGGAGEQY
>TRBJ1-2|TRBV14|12|.
ASSQGQGWYGYT
>TRBJ1-1|TRBV6-5|11|TRBD1
ASSRTGNTEAF
>TRBJ2-3|TRBV25-1|12|.
ASSGGTRGDTQY
>TRBJ1-2|TRBV4-2|14|.
ASSQEAGVGSYGYT
>TRBJ1-2|TRBV5-6|12|.
ASSLGAGEYGYT
>TRBJ1-5|TRBV6-6|12|.
ASSLQGSNQPQH
>TRBJ2-1|TRBV7-9|14|TRBD2
ASSLVLAGIRNEQF
>TRBJ2-1|TRBV27|11|.
ASSLSGRNEQF
>TRBJ2-7|TRBV13|13|TRBD2
ASSLRLAVSYEQY
>TRBJ2-1|TRBV6-5|14|.
ASSFGGLSSDNEQF
>TRBJ2-1|TRBV13|12|.
ASSFSSGTDEQF
>TRBJ1-1|TRBV7-2|13|.
ASSPRRGMNTEAF
>TRBJ1-2|TRBV7-9|13|.
ASSPMESPNGGYT
>TRBJ2-3|TRBV6-5|13|TRBD1
ASSQTGGASDTQY
>TRBJ2-7|TRBV15|12|TRBD2
ATSSYGGSYEQY
>TRBJ2-7|TRBV18|12|.
ASSPRPGASEQY
>TRBJ2-7|TRBV30|13|.
AGSVLERVHYEQY
>TRBJ2-7|TRBV19|13|.
ASSTTPTGPHEQY
>TRBJ2-7|TRBV1|14|.
TSSPTRTSGRGEQY
>TRBJ2-5|TRBV7-8|12|TRBD1
ASSPRTGQETQY